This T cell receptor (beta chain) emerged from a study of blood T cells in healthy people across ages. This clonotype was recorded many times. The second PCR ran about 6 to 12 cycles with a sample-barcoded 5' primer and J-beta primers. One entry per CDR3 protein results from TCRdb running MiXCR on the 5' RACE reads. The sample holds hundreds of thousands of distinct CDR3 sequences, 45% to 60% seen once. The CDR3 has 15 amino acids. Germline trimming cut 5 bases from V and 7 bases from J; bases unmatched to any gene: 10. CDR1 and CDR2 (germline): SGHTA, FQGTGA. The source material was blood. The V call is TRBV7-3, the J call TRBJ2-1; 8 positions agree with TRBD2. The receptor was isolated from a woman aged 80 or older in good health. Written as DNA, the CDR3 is TGTGCCAGCAGCCCCGTTCGGGGGGGAACAAATGAGCAGTTCTTC. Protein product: CASSPVRGGTNEQFF. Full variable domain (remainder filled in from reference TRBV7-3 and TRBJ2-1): GAGVSQTPSNKVTEKGKYVELRCDPISGHTALYWYRQSLGQGPEFLIYFQGTGAADDSGLPNDRFFAVRPEGSVSTLKIQRTERGDSAVYLCASSPVRGGTNEQFFGPGTRLTVL.